These T cell receptor beta chains were read from a single sample in a study of T cell responses to AZD1222 COVID-19 vaccine. Some clones are missing from TCRdb's copy, which holds only in-frame ones; the method was immunoSEQ multiplex PCR. The table records 70,000 or so clones, around 86% of them present only once. The source was peripheral blood, collected on day 0 of AZD1222 vaccination. The receptors originated from an adult in good health. Both conserved end residues are part of each CDR3. D genes are given only for firm matches. Some rows have no size entry. The others give once, few or many, or a class for an expanded clone.

V gene | D gene | clone size | CDR3 protein
TRBV5-1 | TRBD1 | . | CASSSGTALKSPLHF
TRBV18 | TRBD1 | once | CASSLGTGVNQPQHF
TRBV7-9 | . | . | CASSSKLSSGNTIYF
TRBV18 | . | . | CASSRREDSPLHF
TRBV4-2 | TRBD1 | . | CASSQEITGGELGGYTF
TRBV28 | TRBD1 | . | CASRPLRDRDFRTDTQYF
TRBV27 | . | . | CASSLTGMHGYTF
TRBV6-5 | TRBD1 | . | CASRVQGNQPQHF
TRBV2 | . | . | CASSPQGHEAFF
TRBV28 | . | . | CATERLNSPLHF
TRBV6-5 | . | . | CASSYSTRGTEAFF
TRBV10-3 | . | . | CAISAETGYYGYTF
TRBV7-3 | . | medium-sized | CASSFTGGETQYF
TRBV7-8 | TRBD1 | . | CASSTPGQGNRRTF
TRBV5-6 | TRBD1 | . | CASSGGQGRANSPLHF
TRBV4-2 | . | once | CASSQDRVTFYEQYF
TRBV3-1/TRBV3-2 | . | . | CASSQDSAGQPQHF
TRBV16 | . | . | CASSQSTLLAEAFF
TRBV19 | TRBD1 | . | CASTQRQGGGTEAFF
TRBV7-8 | . | . | CASSLAQGGQPQHF
TRBV9 | . | once | CASSVGTGLNNEQFF
TRBV7-9 | . | . | CASSLAGADQPQHF
TRBV4-2 | . | few | CASSHGGGTEAFF
TRBV3-1/TRBV3-2 | . | . | CASSQFQGFPEKLFF
TRBV19 | . | . | CASRSWGSEAFF
TRBV27 | . | . | CASSPWAPSGNEKLFF
TRBV30 | . | . | CAWNFPVANEKLFF
TRBV12-5 | . | . | CARGDTLNTEAFF
TRBV6-2/TRBV6-3 | . | . | CASSYLPMTQPHTEAFF
TRBV11-3 | . | . | CASSLGRETDTQYF
TRBV9 | . | . | CASSVSSGTEAFF
TRBV5-4 | TRBD1 | . | CASSLSPGQRTGNTIYF
TRBV30 | . | . | CAWSKGGSYGYTF